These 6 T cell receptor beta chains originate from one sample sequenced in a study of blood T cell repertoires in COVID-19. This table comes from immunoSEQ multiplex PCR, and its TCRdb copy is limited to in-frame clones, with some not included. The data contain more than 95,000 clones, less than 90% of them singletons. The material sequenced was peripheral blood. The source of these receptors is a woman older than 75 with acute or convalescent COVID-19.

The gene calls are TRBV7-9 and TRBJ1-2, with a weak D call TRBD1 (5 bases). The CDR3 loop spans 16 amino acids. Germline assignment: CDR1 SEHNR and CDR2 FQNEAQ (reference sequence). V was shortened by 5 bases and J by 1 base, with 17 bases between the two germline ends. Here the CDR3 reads CASSVIGRGVNYGYTF. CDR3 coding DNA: TGTGCCAGCAGCGTAATAGGGCGGGGGGTTAACTATGGCTACACCTTC.

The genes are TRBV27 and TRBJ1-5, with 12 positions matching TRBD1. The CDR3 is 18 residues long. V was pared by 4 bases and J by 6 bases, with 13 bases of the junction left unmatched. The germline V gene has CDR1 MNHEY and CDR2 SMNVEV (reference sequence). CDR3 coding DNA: TGTGCCAGCAGTTCTCGCACCATCCGGGACAGGGGGCTTCAGCCCCAGCATTTT. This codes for CASSSRTIRDRGLQPQHF.

The CDR3 DNA sequence: TGTGCCACCCGAACCCAGGGGGCGGGCACCGGGGAGCTGTTTTTT. This codes for CATRTQGAGTGELFF. V gene TRBV19 combines with J gene TRBJ2-2; 8 nucleotides align to TRBD1. The CDR3 totals 15 residues. V shed 10 bases, J shed 4 bases, and the junction held 11 bases outside the gene matches. Per germline, CDR1 LNHDA and CDR2 SQIVND (reference sequence).

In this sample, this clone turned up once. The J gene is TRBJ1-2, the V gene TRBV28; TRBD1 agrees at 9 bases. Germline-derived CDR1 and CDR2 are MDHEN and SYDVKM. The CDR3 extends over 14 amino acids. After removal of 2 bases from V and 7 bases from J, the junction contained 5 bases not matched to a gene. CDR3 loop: CASSLGGQGGGYTF. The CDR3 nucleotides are TGTGCCAGCAGTTTAGGGGGACAGGGAGGTGGCTACACCTTC.

CDR3: CASSEIGVNEKLFF. The CDR3, as DNA: TGTGCCAGCAGTGAAATAGGGGTTAATGAAAAACTGTTTTTT. The V and J genes are TRBV25-1 and TRBJ1-4; D might be TRBD1 (5 bases). With 2 bases removed from V and 4 bases from J, the gap between germline ends came to 8 bases. Per the germline V gene, CDR1 is MGHDK and CDR2 is SYGVNS. The CDR3 is 14 residues long.

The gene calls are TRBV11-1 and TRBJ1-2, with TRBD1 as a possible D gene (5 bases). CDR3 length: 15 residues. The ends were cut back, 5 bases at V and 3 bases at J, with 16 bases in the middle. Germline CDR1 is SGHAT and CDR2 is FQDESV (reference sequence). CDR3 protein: CASSPTGRRDYGYTF. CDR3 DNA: TGTGCCAGCAGCCCCACAGGTAGACGGGACTATGGCTACACCTTC.